Listed here are 32 T cell receptor beta chains from one sample, sequenced in a study of blood T cell repertoires in COVID-19. Measured with immunoSEQ multiplex PCR; TCRdb has only the in-frame clones, and not every one. Counted here are under 300,000 clones, around 86% occurring once; the ten biggest clones make up around 2.1%. Sequenced material: peripheral blood. The receptor source for this set is a man aged 50-59 years with acute or convalescent COVID-19.

The rearrangement uses TRBV12-5 and TRBJ2-2; D may be TRBD2 (6 bases). This CDR3 has 15 residues. Germline CDR1 LGHNT, CDR2 FRNRAP. V was trimmed by 7 bases and J by 5 bases, leaving 17 bases between them. The CDR3 bases are TGTGCTAGTGCCAGACCTGGAGGGGTGACCGGGGAGCTGTTTTTT. This gives the protein CASARPGGVTGELFF.

CDR3 in amino acids: CASSYSMAFKTQYF. CDR3 in DNA: TGTGCCAGCAGTTACTCGATGGCTTTTAAGACCCAGTACTTC. V is TRBV6-5 and J is TRBJ2-5; the D is unclear. In germline, CDR1 is MNHEY, CDR2 SVGAGI. The CDR3 extends over 14 amino acids. Trimming took 0 bases from V and 6 from J, leaving 11 bases between them.

The J gene is TRBJ2-3, the V gene TRBV10-1; TRBD1 might be the D (5 bases). The germline gives CDR1 WNHNN, CDR2 SYGVQD (reference sequence). The CDR3 runs to 14 residues. The V gene lost 3 bases and the J gene lost 2 bases, with 9 bases spanning the gap. The CDR3 loop reads CASSDSDITDTQYF. The CDR3 DNA reads as TGCGCCAGCAGTGATTCGGACATCACAGATACGCAGTATTTT.

On this clone itself: At one boundary the junction diverges from the germline segment, which might be a read error. The V gene is TRBV10-2, the J gene TRBJ1-4, with TRBD1 as a possible D gene (6 bases). Germline V gene data show CDR1 as WSHSY and CDR2 as SAAADI. The CDR3 has 11 residues. The CDR3 reads CASRQGNTIIF. The CDR3 coding sequence is TGCGCCAGCAGACAGGGAAACACAATTATCTTT.

This clone was observed a few times. The rearrangement links TRBV11-3 to TRBJ1-5; TRBD1 agrees at 10 bases. The germline gives CDR1 SGHNT, CDR2 YENEEA. V lost 6 bases and J lost 4; bases outside the gene matches: 0. This CDR3 is 13 amino acids long. CDR3 sequence reads: CASRDRGNQPQHF. As DNA, the CDR3 is TGTGCCAGCAGGGACAGGGGGAATCAGCCCCAGCATTTT. Supplemented by reference TRBV11-3 and TRBJ1-5, the full variable domain reads EAGVVQSPRYKIIEKKQPVAFWCNPISGHNTLYWYLQNLGQGPELLIRYENEEAVDDSQLPKDRFSAERLKGVDSTLKIQPAELGDSAVYLCASRDRGNQPQHFGDGTRLSIL.

The chain couples TRBV5-1 to TRBJ2-7; no clear D gene. V lost 1 base, J lost 3 bases, and 8 bases lay in between. Germline V CDR1 and CDR2: SGHRS, YFSETQ. The CDR3 contains 13 residues. Written as DNA, the CDR3 is TGCGCCAGCAGCTTGCAGCGCTACTACGAGCAGTACTTC. Protein product: CASSLQRYYEQYF.

The CDR3 DNA sequence: TGTGCCAGCAGCCCCTGGGACAACCAGAACACTGAAGCTTTCTTT. Residues: CASSPWDNQNTEAFF. The rearrangement joins TRBV9 to TRBJ1-1, with D possibly matching TRBD1 (6 bases). The CDR3 has 15 amino acids. Trimming removed 4 bases from V and 1 base from J, with 14 bases in between. The germline gives CDR1 SGDLS, CDR2 YYNGEE.

V gene TRBV7-9 combines with J gene TRBJ1-5; D remains unclear. CDR1 and CDR2 (germline): SEHNR, FQNEAQ (reference sequence). The CDR3 runs to 14 residues. V lost 5 bases and J lost 9, with 17 bases in between. The CDR3 coding sequence is TGTGCCAGCAGCCCCCGGGGATCCTCTCGGCCCCAGCATTTT. Protein product: CASSPRGSSRPQHF. Combining the CDR3 with reference TRBV7-9 and TRBJ1-5 gives the whole variable domain DTGVSQNPRHKITKRGQNVTFRCDPISEHNRLYWYRQTLGQGPEFLTYFQNEAQLEKSRLLSDRFSAERPKGSFSTLEIQRTEQGDSAMYLCASSPRGSSRPQHFGDGTRLSIL.

The V and J genes are TRBV16 and TRBJ1-5; D not certain. The CDR3 sequence is 13 residues long. The V gene's germline CDR1 is KGHSY and CDR2 FQNENV. The V gene lost 2 bases and the J gene lost 8 bases, with 10 bases spanning the gap. The CDR3 coding sequence is TGTGCCAGCAGCCAAAATTCAGGCGAGCCCCAGCATTTT. It encodes CASSQNSGEPQHF.

V gene TRBV7-9 combines with J gene TRBJ2-7; perhaps TRBD1 as D (6 bases). The CDR3 has 19 residues. Per the germline V gene, CDR1 is SEHNR and CDR2 is FQNEAQ (reference sequence). With 3 bases removed from V and 1 base from J, the gap between germline ends came to 25 bases. Here the CDR3 reads CASSLGYRVSADDSYEQYF. CDR3 sequence (DNA): TGTGCCAGCAGCTTGGGTTACAGGGTTTCAGCCGACGATTCCTACGAGCAGTACTTC.

V gene TRBV5-1 combines with J gene TRBJ1-4; the D is unclear. The V and J ends lost 5 bases and 8 bases respectively, with 16 bases between them. The CDR3 is 14 residues long. The germline V gene has CDR1 SGHRS and CDR2 YFSETQ. CDR3 nucleotides: TGCGCCAGCAGGGCGACGGCGGGAGAGGAAAAACTGTTTTTT. As protein: CASRATAGEEKLFF. Full variable domain (remainder filled in from reference TRBV5-1 and TRBJ1-4): KAGVTQTPRYLIKTRGQQVTLSCSPISGHRSVSWYQQTPGQGLQFLFEYFSETQRNKGNFPGRFSGRQFSNSRSEMNVSTLELGDSALYLCASRATAGEEKLFFGSGTQLSVL.

V gene TRBV18 combines with J gene TRBJ1-6, with TRBD1 matching 8 bases. Looked up from germline, CDR1 is KGHSH and CDR2 is LQKENI. The CDR3 has 17 amino acids. V was clipped by 3 bases and J by 7 bases; unmatched bases: 11. CDR3 protein: CASSPEPIQGGNSPLHF. As DNA, the CDR3 is TGTGCCAGCTCACCTGAGCCCATACAGGGGGGAAATTCACCCCTCCACTTT.

V usage is TRBV19 and J usage is TRBJ1-2; D gene uncertain. The length of the CDR3 is 14 residues. Trimming removed 7 bases from V and 6 bases from J, with 18 bases in between. The germline gives CDR1 LNHDA, CDR2 SQIVND (reference sequence). CDR3 bases: TGTGCCAGTACCCCCTTCGGCCCCGGGGATGGCTACACCTTC. Amino acids: CASTPFGPGDGYTF.

About this clone itself: The same CDR3 also results from other DNA sequences found in this sample. Here the CDR3 DNA reads TGTGCCAGCAGTTACTCTAGGCAGGGGGGCGGCTACACCTTC. It yields the protein CASSYSRQGGGYTF. This chain uses TRBV6-5 with TRBJ1-2; TRBD1 matches 7 bases. V lost 0 bases to trimming and J lost 8 bases; unmatched junction nucleotides: 6. The CDR3 is made up of 14 amino acids. Germline values: CDR1 MNHEY, CDR2 SVGAGI.

This clone was seen only a few times. The junction and the germline gene differ at one end; a read error may be behind it. This rearrangement joins TRBV3-1 (or the pseudogene TRBV3-2) to TRBJ2-1, with D possibly matching TRBD1 (6 bases). Germline values: CDR1 LGHDT, CDR2 YNNKEL (reference sequence). CDR3 size: 16 residues. CDR3 region: CASSPAYTGSSNEQFF. The DNA of the CDR3 is TGTGCCAGCAGCCCAGCGTACACAGGGTCCTCCAATGAGCAGTTCTTC.

V and J are TRBV7-6 and TRBJ2-7, with a tentative D call TRBD2 (5 bases). The germline CDR1 and CDR2 sequences are SGHVS and FNYEAQ. The CDR3 has 12 amino acids. V shed 4 bases and J shed 5 bases, with 9 bases lying between them. CDR3 residues: CASSSRDDEQYF. Written as DNA, the CDR3 is TGTGCCAGCAGCTCCCGGGATGACGAGCAGTACTTC.

The J gene is TRBJ2-1, the V gene TRBV2; 12 bases agree with TRBD2. Germline CDR1 is SNHLY and CDR2 is FYNNEI. This CDR3 is built from 15 residues. After removal of 4 bases from V and 9 bases from J, the junction contained 7 bases not matched to a gene. The CDR3 bases are TGTGCCAGCAGTGCGTCTAGCGGGGGGGCTAGTGAGCAGTTCTTC. This codes for CASSASSGGASEQFF.

The chain is built from TRBV4-1 and TRBJ2-1; 8 nucleotides line up with TRBD2. The V and J ends lost 1 base and 2 bases, in that order; junction bases with no gene match: 4. CDR1 and CDR2 from the germline V gene are MGHRA and YSYEKL. The CDR3 sequence is 16 residues long. CDR3 in amino acids: CASSQVIGGAYNEQFF. In DNA form, the CDR3 reads TGCGCCAGCAGCCAAGTCATCGGGGGGGCCTACAATGAGCAGTTCTTC.

This chain links TRBV5-6 with TRBJ1-1; maybe TRBD1 (6 bases). This CDR3 contains 12 residues. CDR1 and CDR2 (germline): SGHDT, YYEEEE. V was cut by 6 bases and J by 6 bases, with 12 bases left in between. The CDR3 DNA follows: TGTGCCAGCACCAATGCAGGGGCTGAAGCTTTCTTT. Translating it yields CASTNAGAEAFF. Filled out from reference TRBV5-6 and TRBJ1-1, the complete variable domain reads DAGVTQSPTHLIKTRGQQVTLRCSPKSGHDTVSWYQQALGQGPQFIFQYYEEEERQRGNFPDRFSGHQFPNYSSELNVNALLLGDSALYLCASTNAGAEAFFGQGTRLTVV.

The chain is built from TRBV5-1 and TRBJ1-3, with a weak D call TRBD1 (6 bases). V shed 0 bases and J shed 7 bases, with 14 bases lying between them. Germline lookup yields CDR1 SGHRS and CDR2 YFSETQ. The CDR3 runs to 15 residues. The CDR3 reads CASSLEGHHWNTIYF. CDR3 coding DNA: TGCGCCAGCAGCTTGGAGGGACATCATTGGAACACCATATATTTT.

On this clone: The junction departs from the called germline gene at one end, perhaps through a read error. The rearrangement links TRBV7-7 to TRBJ1-1; D call uncertain. Germline V gene lookup returns CDR1 SSHAT and CDR2 FNYEAQ (reference sequence). This CDR3 has 13 amino acids. This CDR3 reads CASSTAGGTEAFF. The CDR3 nucleotides are TGTGCTAGCAGTACCGCGGGCGGTACTGAAGCTTTCTTT.

V and J are TRBV10-1 and TRBJ1-4; 7 nucleotides agree with TRBD1. Germline V gene data show CDR1 as WNHNN and CDR2 as SYGVQD (reference sequence). With V trimmed by 5 bases and J by 8 bases, 5 bases remained unmatched. The CDR3 consists of 13 residues. CDR3 amino acids: CASSRSGGEKLFF. The CDR3 nucleotides are TGCGCCAGCAGTCGGTCAGGGGGGGAAAAACTGTTTTTT.

The rearrangement links TRBV9 to TRBJ1-2, with 10 bases aligning to TRBD1. There are 13 residues in the CDR3. The germline V gene has CDR1 SGDLS and CDR2 YYNGEE. The ends lost 4 bases at V and 8 bases at J; junction bases unmatched: 5. The CDR3 protein is CASSLGQGGGYTF. DNA of the CDR3: TGTGCCAGCAGCCTTGGACAGGGGGGCGGCTACACCTTC.

This clone was seen a single time. The chain couples TRBV9 to TRBJ2-2; a weak D match, TRBD1 (6 bases). Trimming removed 3 bases at V and 4 bases at J, with 13 bases between. This CDR3 has 15 amino acids. Germline-derived CDR1 and CDR2 are SGDLS and YYNGEE. CDR3 bases: TGTGCCAGCAGCGCCCAGGGGTTGGGCACCGGGGAGCTGTTTTTT. It specifies CASSAQGLGTGELFF.

In this sample, this clone turned up once. V usage is TRBV7-3 and J usage is TRBJ2-3, with D maybe TRBD2 (6 bases). CDR1 SGHTA and CDR2 FQGTGA come from the germline V gene. V was shortened by 3 bases and J by 1 base, with 14 bases between the two germline ends. The CDR3 length is 16 residues. CDR3 loop: CASSFLRGGGTDTQYF. DNA of the CDR3: TGTGCCAGCAGCTTCCTTAGGGGCGGGGGCACAGATACGCAGTATTTT.

The chain is built from TRBV25-1 and TRBJ1-2; 11 bases are a match to TRBD1. The CDR3 runs 16 residues. Germline CDR1 and CDR2: MGHDK and SYGVNS. V lost 0 bases to trimming and J lost 8 bases; unmatched junction nucleotides: 8. The CDR3 here is CASSEYPGQGAWGYTF. Written as DNA, the CDR3 is TGTGCCAGCAGTGAATACCCCGGACAGGGGGCATGGGGCTACACCTTC.

The chain carries TRBV5-1 and TRBJ1-2, with 11 bases lining up with TRBD1. The CDR3 sequence is 15 residues long. V shed 2 bases and J 6 bases; nucleotides not matched to a gene: 6. Germline V gene data show CDR1 as SGHRS and CDR2 as YFSETQ. CDR3 DNA sequence: TGCGCCAGCAGCTTTTCGGGACAGGGGGAAAATGGCTACACCTTC. Translated, it gives CASSFSGQGENGYTF.

This clone was detected only once. The chain combines TRBV5-1 with TRBJ2-2; no definite D call. This CDR3 region has 16 residues. The V end lost 4 bases, the J end lost 0 bases, and 13 bases lay between the germline ends. CDR1 and CDR2 (germline): SGHRS, YFSETQ. CDR3 residues: CASSRRSAANTGELFF. The CDR3 coding sequence is TGCGCCAGCAGCCGAAGAAGCGCCGCGAACACCGGGGAGCTGTTTTTT.

The V call is TRBV7-9, the J call TRBJ2-5; D is perhaps TRBD2 (6 bases). The CDR3 length is 17 residues. Germline V lookup: CDR1 SEHNR, CDR2 FQNEAQ (reference sequence). The germline V and J ends were trimmed by 0 bases and 6 bases, with 20 bases remaining between them. The CDR3 DNA is TGTGCCAGCAGCTTAGCCGGGACTGCTCAGGGACGAAAGACCCAGTACTTC. This translates into CASSLAGTAQGRKTQYF.

The CDR3 DNA reads as TGTGCCAGCGGGCTAGCGGGGGGGCGGGAGACCCAGTACTTC. This gives the protein CASGLAGGRETQYF. The rearrangement links TRBV27 to TRBJ2-5; 12 bases align to TRBD2. The germline V gene has CDR1 MNHEY and CDR2 SMNVEV (reference sequence). J lost 5 bases, V lost 8 bases, and 6 bases had no gene match. This CDR3 has 14 amino acids.

The CDR3, as DNA: TGTGCCAGCAGTGAAGCGCGAGGGGGTGGCTACACCTTC. It yields the protein CASSEARGGGYTF. The rearrangement links TRBV2 to TRBJ1-2; a possible D gene is TRBD1 (6 bases). CDR1 is SNHLY, CDR2 FYNNEI, per germline. The CDR3 extends over 13 amino acids. V was pared by 0 bases and J by 7 bases, with 9 bases between.

This clone was seen just once. The CDR3 region is CASSAWGLGVTDTQYF. The CDR3 DNA reads as TGTGCCAGCAGTGCATGGGGACTAGGGGTTACAGATACGCAGTATTTT. This rearrangement joins TRBV27 to TRBJ2-3; 8 bases align to TRBD2. Germline CDR1 MNHEY, CDR2 SMNVEV (reference sequence). V lost 5 bases and J lost 3; bases outside the gene matches: 10. The CDR3 consists of 16 residues.